This is a list of T cell receptor beta chains from one sample in a study of identical twins. TCRdb recomputed calls from the 5' RACE reads with MiXCR, one row per CDR3 protein. This sample carries approximately 600,000 distinct CDR3 sequences, around 9.6% of them seen once, and the ten largest clones take around 3.2%. These data were also reused for a study on yellow fever vaccine responses in identical twins.

Sample: PBMCs. These receptors all stem from a woman younger than 35 in good health. Both conserved end residues are part of each CDR3.

J | V | CDR3
TRBJ2-3 | TRBV30 | CAWTLNTDTQYF
TRBJ2-3 | TRBV4-1 | CASSLQGYTDTQYF
TRBJ1-1 | TRBV4-1 | CASSPDRGLSTEAFF
TRBJ1-6 | TRBV3-1 | CASSQANSNSPLHF
TRBJ1-4 | TRBV29-1 | CSATANNEKLFF
TRBJ2-3 | TRBV7-8 | CASSSRLAGEPDTQYF
TRBJ2-7 | TRBV20-1 | CSARSGTGVFEQYF
TRBJ2-1 | TRBV11-3 | CASSLGGQGARNEQFF
TRBJ2-1 | TRBV7-9 | CASSLGLAENNEQFF
TRBJ2-7 | TRBV20-1 | CSARDFQTGPYEQYF
TRBJ2-7 | TRBV7-2 | CASSPLYSYEQYF
TRBJ2-7 | TRBV7-9 | CASSLAPSGFYPYEQYF
TRBJ1-5 | TRBV27 | CASSRTENSNQPQHF
TRBJ2-1 | TRBV18 | CASSLGTEDRDEQFF
TRBJ2-7 | TRBV6-2/TRBV6-3 | CASSSRTSGNQLSYEQYF
TRBJ2-2 | TRBV6-5 | CASRLAAGNTGELFF
TRBJ2-2 | TRBV20-1 | CSASLAGSSGELFF
TRBJ2-4 | TRBV20-1 | CSARDGYGVTSLAKNIQYF
TRBJ2-1 | TRBV18 | CASSPPTPTYNEQFF
TRBJ2-3 | TRBV3-1 | CASSRRLAQSDTQYF
TRBJ2-1 | TRBV7-2 | CASSLDFGSYNEQFF
TRBJ2-4 | TRBV6-1 | CASSTVPTGGKNIQYF
TRBJ1-1 | TRBV29-1 | CSAEPTVDGAFF
TRBJ2-1 | TRBV10-3 | CAISGREDNEQFF
TRBJ2-1 | TRBV30 | CAWSVIAGGLNEQFF
TRBJ2-7 | TRBV4-1 | CASSPAEGQRPYEQYF
TRBJ2-1 | TRBV4-3 | CASSQRRYNEQFF
TRBJ2-3 | TRBV6-1 | CASSEGQSTDTQYF
TRBJ2-1 | TRBV4-3 | CASSQDPIRASGRGEQFF
TRBJ2-2 | TRBV5-1 | CASSGNVGDSGELFF
TRBJ2-5 | TRBV6-1 | CASRGRSMETQYF
TRBJ2-1 | TRBV20-1 | CSADSGLAGGVNEQFF
TRBJ1-2 | TRBV27 | CASSRYGTGDYGYTF
TRBJ2-2 | TRBV2 | CASSGLSGSGGELFF
TRBJ2-6 | TRBV28 | CASSSRGSGANVLTF
TRBJ1-2 | TRBV27 | CASSPLLEQQGYTF
TRBJ1-1 | TRBV7-8 | CASTQGGRDTEAFF
TRBJ1-5 | TRBV15 | CATSTGLADTNQPQHF
TRBJ2-5 | TRBV5-1 | CASSLGTLAVFQETQYF
TRBJ1-1 | TRBV29-1 | CSVDRGKTEAFF
TRBJ2-3 | TRBV5-1 | CASSLAEGFSTDTQYF